The rows below give T cell receptor beta chains drawn from one sample of a study of T-cell memory formation after mild COVID-19. TCRdb recomputed calls from the 5' RACE reads with MiXCR, one row per CDR3 protein. The sample shows 540,000 or so distinct CDR3 sequences, about a fifth of them seen only once. Sequenced material: PBMCs or a T cell subset sorted from them (not recorded which). The receptors derive from an adult woman who had mild COVID-19 (a few samples of this study predate the infection). Cell type and time point are not known. Both conserved end residues are trimmed from each CDR3.

CDR3 protein: SLLWLGDGKETQY
V gene: TRBV29-1
J gene: TRBJ2-5

CDR3 protein: SARGLENSGSPYEQY
V gene: TRBV20-1
J gene: TRBJ2-7

CDR3 protein: ASSYGTDHYGYT
V gene: TRBV7-9
J gene: TRBJ1-2

CDR3 protein: ASSWPQAIVTDTQY
V gene: TRBV7-8
J gene: TRBJ2-3

CDR3 protein: ASGLGQGRYEQY
V gene: TRBV27
J gene: TRBJ2-7

CDR3 protein: ASSYRTGVQWELF
V gene: TRBV12-3/TRBV12-4
J gene: TRBJ2-2

CDR3 protein: ASSLQPTPSYEQY
V gene: TRBV12-3/TRBV12-4
J gene: TRBJ2-7

CDR3 protein: ASSTGSTNTGELF
V gene: TRBV6-6
J gene: TRBJ2-2

CDR3 protein: ATSRDRQGANTGELF
V gene: TRBV15
J gene: TRBJ2-2

CDR3 protein: ASSYVASGYEQY
V gene: TRBV6-2/TRBV6-3
J gene: TRBJ2-7

CDR3 protein: ASSPSGRNEKLF
V gene: TRBV18
J gene: TRBJ1-4

CDR3 protein: ASSEGFVGQQVETQY
V gene: TRBV6-5
J gene: TRBJ2-5

CDR3 protein: ASSEGTESAMEQF
V gene: TRBV21-1
J gene: TRBJ2-1

CDR3 protein: ASRGLAGSQETQY
V gene: TRBV2
J gene: TRBJ2-5

CDR3 protein: ASSLRGRASTDTQY
V gene: TRBV3-1
J gene: TRBJ2-3

CDR3 protein: ASSLDSFEISTDTQY
V gene: TRBV14
J gene: TRBJ2-3

CDR3 protein: ASSAGVYNEQF
V gene: TRBV25-1
J gene: TRBJ2-1

CDR3 protein: ATSRGPGRSTDTQY
V gene: TRBV15
J gene: TRBJ2-3

CDR3 protein: ASSPPLRDTQY
V gene: TRBV5-4
J gene: TRBJ2-3

CDR3 protein: SVEESGQTTYEQY
V gene: TRBV29-1
J gene: TRBJ2-7

CDR3 protein: ASTLRHMTYEQY
V gene: TRBV2
J gene: TRBJ2-7

CDR3 protein: ASSPGVGPDEQY
V gene: TRBV4-2
J gene: TRBJ2-7

CDR3 protein: ASSQDPTSGRALEQY
V gene: TRBV3-1
J gene: TRBJ2-7

CDR3 protein: ATSDSDGLNTEAF
V gene: TRBV24-1
J gene: TRBJ1-1

CDR3 protein: SVEDRASGGSYEQY
V gene: TRBV29-1
J gene: TRBJ2-7

CDR3 protein: ASSSGGRYEQF
V gene: TRBV7-2
J gene: TRBJ2-1

CDR3 protein: ASSYYILSSGYSYNEQF
V gene: TRBV6-6
J gene: TRBJ2-1

CDR3 protein: SAVRQGGSGYT
V gene: TRBV20-1
J gene: TRBJ1-2

CDR3 protein: ASSQDSRTDTQY
V gene: TRBV4-3
J gene: TRBJ2-3

CDR3 protein: ASSLGASSGNTIY
V gene: TRBV5-1
J gene: TRBJ1-3

CDR3 protein: ASSLLLNYGYT
V gene: TRBV12-3/TRBV12-4
J gene: TRBJ1-2

CDR3 protein: ASSARGGRAYGYT
V gene: TRBV7-9
J gene: TRBJ1-2

CDR3 protein: ASSPRAGGSGGELF
V gene: TRBV6-5
J gene: TRBJ2-2

CDR3 protein: ASSFSGYNEQF
V gene: TRBV6-5
J gene: TRBJ2-1

CDR3 protein: ASSYSEGAISGNTIY
V gene: TRBV6-5
J gene: TRBJ1-3

CDR3 protein: SASDSYYGYT
V gene: TRBV20-1
J gene: TRBJ1-2

CDR3 protein: ASSDPRGQETQY
V gene: TRBV25-1
J gene: TRBJ2-5

CDR3 protein: ASSFEDTSPWGYT
V gene: TRBV19
J gene: TRBJ1-2

CDR3 protein: ASSDVSGQPQH
V gene: TRBV19
J gene: TRBJ1-5

CDR3 protein: ASSSVIGGSSYEQY
V gene: TRBV28
J gene: TRBJ2-7